These 19 T cell receptor beta chains came from one sample sequenced in a study of cytomegalovirus exposure and HLA in healthy donors. It was with 60 Vbeta and 13 Jbeta primers that the PCR ran. Sequenced by immunoSEQ multiplex PCR; TCRdb stores in-frame clones only, minus some. Of 100,000 to 150,000 clones listed, around 85% are singletons. Input material: PBMCs. The receptors were gathered from a boy aged 5-17 years in good health and CMV-seronegative.

V gene TRBV4-1 combines with J gene TRBJ2-3; D possibly corresponds to TRBD2 (6 bases). Germline V gene lookup returns CDR1 MGHRA and CDR2 YSYEKL. The CDR3 runs to 18 residues. V lost 0 bases and J lost 2, with 18 bases in between. The CDR3 here is CASSQEDGGGRNTDTQYF. The CDR3 region has the DNA TGCGCCAGCAGCCAAGAGGATGGGGGAGGCCGAAACACAGATACGCAGTATTTT.

This chain links TRBV6-6 with TRBJ2-7; D call uncertain. This CDR3 spans 15 amino acids. CDR1 is MNHNY and CDR2 is SVGAGI in the germline V gene (reference sequence). The V gene lost 4 bases and the J gene lost 6 bases, with 19 bases spanning the gap. In DNA, the CDR3 is TGTGCCAGCAGTTTCCTCTCCGTGACTTCTCGCGAGCAGTACTTC. This sequence encodes CASSFLSVTSREQYF.

The chain has TRBV19 and TRBJ2-7; D is unresolved. The CDR3 has 13 residues. Trimming removed 4 bases from V and 3 bases from J, with 10 bases in between. Germline V gives CDR1 LNHDA, CDR2 SQIVND (reference sequence). In nucleotides, the CDR3 is TGTGCCAGTAGTAGAGAAATATTCTACGAGCAGTACTTC. It yields the protein CASSREIFYEQYF. The variable domain in full, with the rest retrieved from reference TRBV19 and TRBJ2-7, is DGGITQSPKYLFRKEGQNVTLSCEQNLNHDAMYWYRQDPGQGLRLIYYSQIVNDFQKGDIAEGYSVSREKKESFPLTVTSAQKNPTAFYLCASSREIFYEQYFGPGTRLTVT.

This sequence joins TRBV21-1 and TRBJ1-4; no DNA check was done on the table's D call, TRBD1. TRBV21-1 corresponds to a pseudogene. CDR3 size: 16 residues. Written as DNA, the CDR3 is TGTGCCAGCAGGCGGACAGGGTGGGAGACTAATGAAAAACTGTTTTTT. It yields the protein CASRRTGWETNEKLFF.

The V gene is TRBV5-4, the J gene TRBJ2-5, with TRBD2 as a possible D gene (5 bases). The CDR3 contains 15 residues. Trimming pared 5 bases from V and 3 bases from J, leaving 17 bases between. Per germline, CDR1 SGHNT and CDR2 YYREEE (reference sequence). CDR3 region: CASSSTSGLKETQYF. The CDR3 DNA reads TGTGCCAGCAGTTCTACCAGCGGCTTAAAAGAGACCCAGTACTTC.

J is TRBJ1-1 and V is TRBV7-3; D possibly corresponds to TRBD1 (5 bases). Trimming removed 5 bases at V and 1 base at J, with 14 bases between. Germline-derived CDR1 and CDR2 are SGHTA and FQGTGA. This CDR3 contains 15 residues. The CDR3, as DNA: TGTGCCAGCAGCCAAAACGGGGGACCGAACACTGAAGCTTTCTTT. Amino acids: CASSQNGGPNTEAFF.

The chain recombines TRBV7-6 with TRBJ2-1, with a tentative D call TRBD2 (6 bases). CDR3 length: 18 amino acids. The V gene's germline CDR1 is SGHVS and CDR2 FNYEAQ. The V end lost 2 bases, the J end lost 1 base, and 18 bases lay between the germline ends. CDR3 in amino acids: CASSLTSWRERSYNEQFF. CDR3 DNA: TGTGCCAGCAGCTTAACTTCCTGGAGGGAACGTTCCTACAATGAGCAGTTCTTC.

The J gene is TRBJ2-2, the V gene TRBV7-2; possible D gene TRBD2, 5 bases. Trimming removed 8 bases from V and 4 bases from J, with 23 bases in between. The V gene's germline CDR1 is SGHTA and CDR2 FQGNSA. The CDR3 has 17 residues. The CDR3 loop is CASGPAPLRAGTGELFF. CDR3 sequence (DNA): TGTGCCAGCGGCCCGGCACCGCTTAGGGCGGGCACCGGGGAGCTGTTTTTT.

The J gene is TRBJ2-3, the V gene TRBV2; 7 bases align to TRBD2. Germline V lookup: CDR1 SNHLY, CDR2 FYNNEI. With V trimmed by 8 bases and J by 5 bases, 4 bases remained unmatched. The CDR3 loop spans 12 amino acids. The CDR3 DNA follows: TGTGCCAGCCGGTTAGCGGGAGATACGCAGTATTTT. This encodes CASRLAGDTQYF.

The chain links TRBV29-1 to TRBJ2-1, with 13 bases aligning to TRBD2. The CDR3 is made up of 17 amino acids. With 4 bases clipped from V and 0 bases from J, the junction kept 6 bases outside the gene matches. Looked up from germline, CDR1 is SQVTM and CDR2 is ANQGSEA. CDR3 in amino acids: CSVVGLAGAGSYNEQFF. For the CDR3, the DNA is TGCAGCGTTGTAGGACTAGCGGGAGCCGGCTCCTACAATGAGCAGTTCTTC.

The V call is TRBV5-1, the J call TRBJ1-2, with D possibly TRBD1 on 6 matching bases. Germline lookup yields CDR1 SGHRS and CDR2 YFSETQ. The CDR3 runs 14 residues. The V end lost 0 bases, the J end lost 6 bases, and 12 bases lay between the germline ends. The CDR3: CASSLELAGDGYTF. As DNA, the CDR3 is TGCGCCAGCAGCTTGGAGCTGGCAGGGGATGGCTACACCTTC.

About this clone: Within the sample, other DNA sequences also encode this same CDR3. This chain links TRBV2 with TRBJ2-7; TRBD2 agrees at 11 bases. Germline loops: CDR1 SNHLY, CDR2 FYNNEI. The CDR3 runs 14 residues. The ends lost 6 bases at V and 1 base at J; junction bases unmatched: 2. The CDR3 protein is CASRRTSGSYEQYF. The CDR3 DNA reads as TGTGCCAGCAGGCGGACTAGCGGGTCCTACGAGCAGTACTTC.

The chain uses TRBV9 and TRBJ1-4; D call uncertain. Deletions cut 3 bases from V and 6 bases from J, with 6 bases between. This CDR3 has 12 amino acids. CDR1 SGDLS and CDR2 YYNGEE come from the germline V gene. CDR3 sequence (DNA): TGTGCCAGCAGCGGGCCCCATGAAAAACTGTTTTTT. Amino acid sequence: CASSGPHEKLFF.

This chain connects TRBV5-1 to TRBJ2-6, with D possibly being TRBD2 (5 bases). V was pared by 7 bases and J by 2 bases, with 10 bases between. The CDR3 is 14 amino acids. Germline CDR1 SGHRS, CDR2 YFSETQ. Written as DNA, the CDR3 is TGCGCCAGCTCCGAGGGAACTGGGGCCAACGTCCTGACTTTC. This translates into CASSEGTGANVLTF. Filled out from reference TRBV5-1 and TRBJ2-6, the complete variable domain reads KAGVTQTPRYLIKTRGQQVTLSCSPISGHRSVSWYQQTPGQGLQFLFEYFSETQRNKGNFPGRFSGRQFSNSRSEMNVSTLELGDSALYLCASSEGTGANVLTFGAGSRLTVL.

The chain couples TRBV7-9 to TRBJ1-1; TRBD1 is a possible D gene (5 bases). CDR3 size: 16 residues. Germline CDR1 is SEHNR and CDR2 is FQNEAQ (reference sequence). V was pared by 1 base and J by 3 bases, with 15 bases between. The CDR3: CASSLGRDWKDTEAFF. The CDR3 DNA follows: TGTGCCAGCAGCTTAGGGAGGGACTGGAAGGACACTGAAGCTTTCTTT.

The chain links TRBV7-2 to TRBJ1-2; no clear D gene. V lost 1 base and J 2 bases, leaving 14 bases between the germline ends. CDR1 SGHTA and CDR2 FQGNSA come from the germline V gene. The CDR3 extends over 16 amino acids. CDR3 DNA: TGTGCCAGCAGCTTAGAACCCAGGACGGGAAACTATGGCTACACCTTC. It is translated as CASSLEPRTGNYGYTF.

V and J are TRBV7-8 and TRBJ2-1, with TRBD2 identical over 9 bases. Germline CDR1 and CDR2: SGHVS and FQNEAQ. V lost 5 bases and J lost 8; bases outside the gene matches: 10. This CDR3 region has 15 residues. The CDR3 here is CASSLLAGSSHEQFF. The DNA of the CDR3 is TGTGCCAGCAGCCTCCTAGCGGGAAGTTCACATGAGCAGTTCTTC.

The rearrangement links TRBV7-6 to TRBJ1-1; tentatively, D is TRBD1 (6 bases). V was pared by 5 bases and J by 6 bases, with 13 bases between. The CDR3 runs to 13 residues. Germline-derived CDR1 and CDR2 are SGHVS and FNYEAQ. The DNA of the CDR3 is TGTGCCAGCAGCCGCAGACAGGAGTCTGAAGCTTTCTTT. It is translated as CASSRRQESEAFF.

This rearrangement joins TRBV7-6 to TRBJ2-1, with D possibly TRBD2 on 5 matching bases. Germline assignment: CDR1 SGHVS and CDR2 FNYEAQ. The V gene lost 1 base and the J gene lost 4 bases, with 20 bases spanning the gap. The CDR3 length is 18 residues. The chain's CDR3 is CASSLVSSQRRKYNEQFF. DNA for the CDR3: TGTGCCAGCAGCTTAGTATCCAGTCAGCGGAGGAAGTACAATGAGCAGTTCTTC.